Listed below are T cell receptor beta chains from one sample, sequenced in a study of cytomegalovirus exposure and HLA in healthy donors. Sequencing used immunoSEQ multiplex PCR; TCRdb keeps in-frame clones, though not all of them. The data contain tens of thousands of clones, 60% to 80% of them seen just once; the ten biggest clones take up 3.8%. Sequenced input: PBMCs. These receptors were obtained from a woman aged 40 to 49 in good health and CMV-seronegative. CDR3s include the opening cysteine and the closing phenylalanine or tryptophan. The D gene is left open where the match is weak. Some rows mark clone size as missing; the rest say once, few, many or name a class of expanded clone.

clone_size | j_call | v_call | d_call | cdr3_nt | cdr3_aa
. | TRBJ2-5 | TRBV6-6 | . | TGTGCCAGCAGATCACCGGGACAAGCAACGCAGACCCAGTACTTC | CASRSPGQATQTQYF
. | TRBJ1-5 | TRBV4-3 | TRBD1 | TGCGCCAGCAGCCAACCAAACCGGGACAGGGAGGATCAGCCCCAGCATTTT | CASSQPNRDREDQPQHF
. | TRBJ1-4 | TRBV5-1 | . | TGCGCCAGCAGCTTGGGTTCGGGGGGCGGTGAAAAACTGTTTTTT | CASSLGSGGGEKLFF
. | TRBJ2-7 | TRBV28 | . | TGTGCCAGCAGAGTCCGTGAGGCGGGCGAGCAGTACTTC | CASRVREAGEQYF
. | TRBJ1-5 | TRBV28 | . | TGTGCCAGCAAGCAGGGGAAGTTGAGCAATCAGCCCCAGCATTTT | CASKQGKLSNQPQHF
once | TRBJ1-5 | TRBV7-2 | . | TGTGCCAGCAGCTTATCAGGAGGCGCCGTTCAGCCCCAGCATTTT | CASSLSGGAVQPQHF
. | TRBJ2-5 | TRBV4-1 | TRBD1 | TGCGCCAGCAGCCAAGCGGACAGGGGGCCGTCGACCCAGTACTTC | CASSQADRGPSTQYF
. | TRBJ1-1 | TRBV5-1 | TRBD1 | TGCGCCAGCAGCCCAAGTTCGGGACAGGGGGCTTTCTTT | CASSPSSGQGAFF
. | TRBJ2-2 | TRBV6-5 | TRBD2 | TGTGCCAGCAGTTACTCCGGGGGGGAGAACACCGGGGAGCTGTTTTTT | CASSYSGGENTGELFF
. | TRBJ2-2 | TRBV5-1 | TRBD1 | TGCGCCAGCAGCCCCGCTCGGACAGGGGATCTCGGGGAGCTGTTTTTT | CASSPARTGDLGELFF
. | TRBJ2-3 | TRBV7-9 | TRBD1 | TGTGCCAGCAGCCGCCGGACAGGGGGCCCTAGCACAGATACGCAGTATTTT | CASSRRTGGPSTDTQYF
. | TRBJ2-5 | TRBV5-6 | . | TGTGCCAGCAGCTTGGTGGGGATCGGGAAAGGGACCCAGTACTTC | CASSLVGIGKGTQYF